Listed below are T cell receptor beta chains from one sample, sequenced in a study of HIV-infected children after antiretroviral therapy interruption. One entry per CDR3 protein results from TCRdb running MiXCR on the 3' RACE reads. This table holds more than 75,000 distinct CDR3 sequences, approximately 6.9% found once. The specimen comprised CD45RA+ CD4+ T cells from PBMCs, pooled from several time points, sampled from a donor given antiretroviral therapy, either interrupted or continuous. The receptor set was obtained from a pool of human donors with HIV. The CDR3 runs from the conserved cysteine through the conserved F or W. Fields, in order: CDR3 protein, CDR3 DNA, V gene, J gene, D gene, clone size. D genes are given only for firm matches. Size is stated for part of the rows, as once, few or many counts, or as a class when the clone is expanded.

CDR3 protein: CASSGAYRNEQYF; CDR3 DNA: TGTGCCAGCAGTGGCGCCTACCGCAACGAGCAGTACTTC; V gene: TRBV25-1; J gene: TRBJ2-7; D gene: -; clone size: -
CDR3 protein: CASSPGQPFRAGYTF; CDR3 DNA: TGTGCCAGCAGCCCCGGACAGCCGTTTCGAGCTGGCTACACCTTC; V gene: TRBV12-3/TRBV12-4; J gene: TRBJ1-2; D gene: -; clone size: many
CDR3 protein: CASSPGADNQPQHF; CDR3 DNA: TGCGCCAGCAGCCCGGGCGCGGACAATCAGCCCCAGCATTTT; V gene: TRBV5-1; J gene: TRBJ1-5; D gene: -; clone size: many
CDR3 protein: CASSLGRGDTEAFF; CDR3 DNA: TGTGCCAGCAGCTTGGGTCGGGGGGACACTGAAGCTTTCTTT; V gene: TRBV5-4; J gene: TRBJ1-1; D gene: -; clone size: many
CDR3 protein: CASSPGTVESYEQYF; CDR3 DNA: TGTGCCAGCAGCCCAGGGACAGTCGAATCCTACGAGCAGTACTTC; V gene: TRBV7-2; J gene: TRBJ2-7; D gene: TRBD1; clone size: few
CDR3 protein: CASSPRGRNYGYTF; CDR3 DNA: TGTGCCAGCAGTCCCCGTGGCAGGAACTATGGCTACACCTTC; V gene: TRBV28; J gene: TRBJ1-2; D gene: -; clone size: -
CDR3 protein: CASNNRDKNTEAFF; CDR3 DNA: TGTGCCAGCAACAATAGGGACAAGAACACTGAAGCTTTCTTT; V gene: TRBV7-9; J gene: TRBJ1-1; D gene: -; clone size: many
CDR3 protein: CASSQQEFRDPGELFF; CDR3 DNA: TGTGCCAGCAGCCAACAGGAATTCAGGGATCCCGGGGAGCTGTTTTTT; V gene: TRBV28; J gene: TRBJ2-2; D gene: -; clone size: many
CDR3 protein: CASSPLRGGSGEQYF; CDR3 DNA: TGTGCCAGCAGCCCCCTTCGGGGTGGGTCTGGCGAGCAGTACTTC; V gene: TRBV7-2; J gene: TRBJ2-7; D gene: -; clone size: many
CDR3 protein: CASSYRGQGTGTEAFF; CDR3 DNA: TGTGCCAGCAGTTACAGGGGACAGGGGACGGGGACTGAAGCTTTCTTT; V gene: TRBV6-6; J gene: TRBJ1-1; D gene: TRBD1; clone size: many
CDR3 protein: CASSYSSRGSGKLFF; CDR3 DNA: TGTGCCAGCAGTTACTCGAGCAGGGGTTCGGGGAAACTGTTTTTT; V gene: TRBV6-6; J gene: TRBJ1-4; D gene: -; clone size: many
CDR3 protein: CASSFTGTGEEKLFF; CDR3 DNA: TGCGCCAGCAGCTTCACCGGGACAGGGGAGGAAAAACTGTTTTTT; V gene: TRBV5-1; J gene: TRBJ1-4; D gene: TRBD1; clone size: many
CDR3 protein: CASSPWGGEETQYF; CDR3 DNA: TGTGCCAGCAGCCCCTGGGGGGGTGAAGAGACCCAGTACTTC; V gene: TRBV9; J gene: TRBJ2-5; D gene: TRBD2; clone size: many
CDR3 protein: CASSRSLNTEAFF; CDR3 DNA: TGTGCCAGCAGCCGCTCCTTGAACACTGAAGCTTTCTTT; V gene: TRBV14; J gene: TRBJ1-1; D gene: -; clone size: many
CDR3 protein: CASSPRLDYAGRTDTQYF; CDR3 DNA: TGTGCCAGCAGCCCGCGACTTGACTACGCGGGGCGCACAGATACGCAGTATTTT; V gene: TRBV7-3; J gene: TRBJ2-3; D gene: -; clone size: -
CDR3 protein: CSAKGAGAMANEKLFF; CDR3 DNA: TGCAGTGCTAAGGGCGCGGGGGCGATGGCTAATGAAAAACTGTTTTTT; V gene: TRBV20-1; J gene: TRBJ1-4; D gene: -; clone size: -
CDR3 protein: CASSQEGTGNVQYF; CDR3 DNA: TGCGCCAGCAGCCAAGAAGGGACAGGGAATGTTCAGTACTTC; V gene: TRBV4-1; J gene: TRBJ2-4; D gene: TRBD1; clone size: few
CDR3 protein: CASSRGTAQLHNYGYTF; CDR3 DNA: TGTGCCAGCAGCCGAGGGACAGCCCAACTCCATAACTATGGCTACACCTTC; V gene: TRBV9; J gene: TRBJ1-2; D gene: TRBD1; clone size: many
CDR3 protein: CASSQGGLYTDTQYF; CDR3 DNA: TGCGCCAGCAGTCAGGGGGGCTTGTATACAGATACGCAGTATTTT; V gene: TRBV23-1; J gene: TRBJ2-3; D gene: -; clone size: -
CDR3 protein: CASSPIWAELNTEAFF; CDR3 DNA: TGTGCCAGCAGCCCGATTTGGGCAGAGCTGAACACTGAAGCTTTCTTT; V gene: TRBV13; J gene: TRBJ1-1; D gene: -; clone size: -
CDR3 protein: CASSVLAGGYNEQFF; CDR3 DNA: TGCGCCAGCAGCGTTCTAGCGGGGGGCTACAATGAGCAGTTCTTC; V gene: TRBV5-1; J gene: TRBJ2-1; D gene: TRBD2; clone size: many
CDR3 protein: CASSLHKPGTDTQYF; CDR3 DNA: TGTGCCAGCAGCCTACATAAACCGGGGACAGATACGCAGTATTTT; V gene: TRBV14; J gene: TRBJ2-3; D gene: -; clone size: many
CDR3 protein: CASSRDSVYGYTF; CDR3 DNA: TGTGCCAGCAGCAGAGACAGCGTCTATGGCTACACCTTC; V gene: TRBV5-5; J gene: TRBJ1-2; D gene: -; clone size: many
CDR3 protein: CSAAGQMYEQYF; CDR3 DNA: TGCAGTGCTGCGGGGCAAATGTACGAGCAGTACTTC; V gene: TRBV20-1; J gene: TRBJ2-7; D gene: -; clone size: many
CDR3 protein: CSARGLGYEQYF; CDR3 DNA: TGCAGTGCTAGGGGGCTTGGGTACGAGCAGTACTTC; V gene: TRBV20-1; J gene: TRBJ2-7; D gene: -; clone size: few
CDR3 protein: CASSQGQRNTDTQYF; CDR3 DNA: TGTGCCAGCAGCCAAGGCCAGCGCAACACAGATACGCAGTATTTT; V gene: TRBV14; J gene: TRBJ2-3; D gene: -; clone size: many
CDR3 protein: CASSQIDSPPGNTIYF; CDR3 DNA: TGCGCCAGCAGCCAGATAGACAGCCCGCCTGGAAACACCATATATTTT; V gene: TRBV4-1; J gene: TRBJ1-3; D gene: -; clone size: many
CDR3 protein: CASKVFSNQPQHF; CDR3 DNA: TGCGCCAGCAAGGTTTTTAGCAATCAGCCCCAGCATTTT; V gene: TRBV10-2; J gene: TRBJ1-5; D gene: -; clone size: many
CDR3 protein: CASSARLAGNSWGETQYF; CDR3 DNA: TGTGCCAGCAGTGCCCGACTAGCGGGAAATTCCTGGGGAGAGACCCAGTACTTC; V gene: TRBV27; J gene: TRBJ2-5; D gene: TRBD2; clone size: many
CDR3 protein: CSASRQGPVDTQYF; CDR3 DNA: TGCAGTGCTAGCAGACAGGGGCCCGTAGATACGCAGTATTTT; V gene: TRBV20-1; J gene: TRBJ2-3; D gene: TRBD1; clone size: many
CDR3 protein: CASSVGTHEQYF; CDR3 DNA: TGCGCCAGCAGCGTGGGCACCCACGAGCAGTACTTC; V gene: TRBV5-1; J gene: TRBJ2-7; D gene: -; clone size: -
CDR3 protein: CSAAAGTSIGTQYF; CDR3 DNA: TGCAGTGCTGCAGCCGGGACTAGTATTGGGACCCAGTACTTC; V gene: TRBV20-1; J gene: TRBJ2-5; D gene: TRBD2; clone size: -
CDR3 protein: CAWSKTGTVNTEAFF; CDR3 DNA: TGTGCCTGGAGTAAGACCGGGACAGTGAACACTGAAGCTTTCTTT; V gene: TRBV30; J gene: TRBJ1-1; D gene: TRBD1; clone size: few
CDR3 protein: CAWRGSGSGRGYEQYF; CDR3 DNA: TGTGCCTGGAGGGGCTCCGGTAGCGGGAGAGGCTACGAGCAGTACTTC; V gene: TRBV30; J gene: TRBJ2-7; D gene: TRBD2; clone size: many
CDR3 protein: CASSRMNTEAFF; CDR3 DNA: TGTGCCAGCAGTAGGATGAACACTGAAGCTTTCTTT; V gene: TRBV6-1; J gene: TRBJ1-1; D gene: -; clone size: many
CDR3 protein: CAISYSALYGYTF; CDR3 DNA: TGTGCCATCAGCTACAGTGCCCTCTATGGCTACACCTTC; V gene: TRBV10-3; J gene: TRBJ1-2; D gene: -; clone size: few
CDR3 protein: CASSLAWETQYF; CDR3 DNA: TGTGCCAGCAGTTTAGCCTGGGAGACCCAGTACTTC; V gene: TRBV12-3/TRBV12-4; J gene: TRBJ2-5; D gene: -; clone size: many
CDR3 protein: CASSPQGPYEQYF; CDR3 DNA: TGTGCCAGCAGCCCGCAGGGTCCCTACGAGCAGTACTTC; V gene: TRBV5-4; J gene: TRBJ2-7; D gene: -; clone size: many
CDR3 protein: CASSLARAYEQYF; CDR3 DNA: TGTGCCAGCAGTTTAGCCAGGGCCTACGAGCAGTACTTC; V gene: TRBV12-3/TRBV12-4; J gene: TRBJ2-7; D gene: -; clone size: many
CDR3 protein: CASNPGQGSEQYF; CDR3 DNA: TGTGCCAGTAACCCCGGACAGGGTTCCGAGCAGTACTTC; V gene: TRBV19; J gene: TRBJ2-7; D gene: TRBD1; clone size: -
CDR3 protein: CASSLRFKAVTDTQYF; CDR3 DNA: TGTGCCAGCAGTCTCCGCTTCAAAGCGGTCACAGATACGCAGTATTTT; V gene: TRBV28; J gene: TRBJ2-3; D gene: -; clone size: many
CDR3 protein: CSVNRDSASLTEAFF; CDR3 DNA: TGCAGCGTGAACCGGGACAGTGCCTCTCTGACTGAAGCTTTCTTT; V gene: TRBV29-1; J gene: TRBJ1-1; D gene: TRBD1; clone size: many
CDR3 protein: CSAREPRWGDEQYF; CDR3 DNA: TGCAGTGCTAGAGAACCACGGTGGGGGGACGAGCAGTACTTC; V gene: TRBV20-1; J gene: TRBJ2-7; D gene: -; clone size: many
CDR3 protein: CAVQGPSTGELFF; CDR3 DNA: TGTGCCGTACAGGGACCTAGCACCGGGGAGCTGTTTTTT; V gene: TRBV10-3; J gene: TRBJ2-2; D gene: -; clone size: -
CDR3 protein: CASSTGQGAVQYF; CDR3 DNA: TGTGCCAGTAGTACGGGACAGGGGGCGGTACAGTACTTC; V gene: TRBV19; J gene: TRBJ2-5; D gene: TRBD1; clone size: many
CDR3 protein: CASSLRGGGGEQFF; CDR3 DNA: TGTGCCAGCAGTTTACGGGGGGGAGGGGGTGAGCAGTTCTTC; V gene: TRBV27; J gene: TRBJ2-1; D gene: TRBD2; clone size: many
CDR3 protein: CASSLGLGNEQFF; CDR3 DNA: TGTGCCAGCAGCTTAGGTTTAGGGAATGAGCAGTTCTTC; V gene: TRBV11-2; J gene: TRBJ2-1; D gene: -; clone size: many
CDR3 protein: CASSLDRGTGELFF; CDR3 DNA: TGTGCCAGCAGCTTGGATAGGGGGACCGGGGAGCTGTTTTTT; V gene: TRBV5-4; J gene: TRBJ2-2; D gene: -; clone size: few
CDR3 protein: CASRDGQGAYEQYF; CDR3 DNA: TGTGCCAGCAGGGACGGACAGGGGGCATACGAGCAGTACTTC; V gene: TRBV12-3/TRBV12-4; J gene: TRBJ2-7; D gene: TRBD1; clone size: many
CDR3 protein: CASSRFERVSYEQYF; CDR3 DNA: TGTGCCAGCAGCCGCTTCGAACGGGTCTCCTACGAGCAGTACTTC; V gene: TRBV3-1; J gene: TRBJ2-7; D gene: -; clone size: many
CDR3 protein: CASSLNAPGGETQYF; CDR3 DNA: TGTGCCAGCAGCTTAAACGCGCCCGGGGGGGAGACCCAGTACTTC; V gene: TRBV7-2; J gene: TRBJ2-5; D gene: TRBD2; clone size: few
CDR3 protein: CASSLGSFRNEQFF; CDR3 DNA: TGTGCCAGCAGTTTAGGTTCATTCCGGAATGAGCAGTTCTTC; V gene: TRBV12-3/TRBV12-4; J gene: TRBJ2-1; D gene: -; clone size: many
CDR3 protein: CASSEGTQQQGDFYEQYF; CDR3 DNA: TGTGCCAGCAGTGAAGGAACGCAGCAACAGGGGGACTTCTACGAGCAGTACTTC; V gene: TRBV2; J gene: TRBJ2-7; D gene: TRBD1; clone size: few
CDR3 protein: CASSFLGGIREQYF; CDR3 DNA: TGTGCCAGCAGCTTCCTGGGGGGAATCCGCGAGCAGTACTTC; V gene: TRBV11-2; J gene: TRBJ2-7; D gene: -; clone size: many
CDR3 protein: CAISPTAATYEQYF; CDR3 DNA: TGTGCCATCAGTCCTACCGCCGCAACCTACGAGCAGTACTTC; V gene: TRBV10-3; J gene: TRBJ2-7; D gene: -; clone size: few
CDR3 protein: CASSVRGSSNQPQHF; CDR3 DNA: TGTGCCAGTAGTGTAAGAGGAAGTAGCAATCAGCCCCAGCATTTT; V gene: TRBV19; J gene: TRBJ1-5; D gene: -; clone size: few
CDR3 protein: CASSFRLSPGGGMNTEAFF; CDR3 DNA: TGTGCCAGCAGCTTTAGACTTAGTCCAGGGGGTGGGATGAACACTGAAGCTTTCTTT; V gene: TRBV9; J gene: TRBJ1-1; D gene: TRBD1; clone size: many